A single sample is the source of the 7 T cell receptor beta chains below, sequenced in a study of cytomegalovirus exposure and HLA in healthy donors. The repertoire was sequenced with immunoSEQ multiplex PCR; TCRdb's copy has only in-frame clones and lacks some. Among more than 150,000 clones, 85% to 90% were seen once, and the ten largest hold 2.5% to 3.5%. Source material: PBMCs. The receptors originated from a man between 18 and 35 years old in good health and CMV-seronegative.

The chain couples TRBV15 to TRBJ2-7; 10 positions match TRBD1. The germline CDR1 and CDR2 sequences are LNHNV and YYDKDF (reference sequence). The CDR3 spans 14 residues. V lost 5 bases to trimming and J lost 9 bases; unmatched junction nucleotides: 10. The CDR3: CATSGQGQGNGQYF. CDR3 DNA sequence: TGTGCCACCAGCGGACAGGGACAGGGGAATGGGCAGTACTTC. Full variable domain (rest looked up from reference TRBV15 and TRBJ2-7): DAMVIQNPRYQVTQFGKPVTLSCSQTLNHNVMYWYQQKSSQAPKLLFHYYDKDFNNEADTPDNFQSRRPNTSFCFLDIRSPGLGDTAMYLCATSGQGQGNGQYFGPGTRLTVT.

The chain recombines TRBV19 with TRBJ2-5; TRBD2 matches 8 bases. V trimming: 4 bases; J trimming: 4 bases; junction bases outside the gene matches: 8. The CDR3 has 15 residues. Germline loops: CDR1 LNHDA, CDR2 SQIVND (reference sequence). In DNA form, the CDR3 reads TGTGCCAGTAGTAGCTCGGGGACTAGGGGAGAGACCCAGTACTTC. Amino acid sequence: CASSSSGTRGETQYF.

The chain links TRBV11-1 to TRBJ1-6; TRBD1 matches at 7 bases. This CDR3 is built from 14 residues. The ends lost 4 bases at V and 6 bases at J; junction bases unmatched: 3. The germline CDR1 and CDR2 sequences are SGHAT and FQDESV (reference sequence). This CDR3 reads CASSSRDSNSPLHF. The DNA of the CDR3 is TGTGCCAGCAGCTCCCGGGACAGTAATTCACCCCTCCACTTT.

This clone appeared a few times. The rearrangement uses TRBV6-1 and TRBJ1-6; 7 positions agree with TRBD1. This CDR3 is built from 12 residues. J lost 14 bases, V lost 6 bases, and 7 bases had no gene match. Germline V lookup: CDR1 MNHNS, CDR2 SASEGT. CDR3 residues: CASSVTGTSLHF. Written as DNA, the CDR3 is TGTGCCAGCAGCGTGACAGGGACTTCCCTCCACTTT.

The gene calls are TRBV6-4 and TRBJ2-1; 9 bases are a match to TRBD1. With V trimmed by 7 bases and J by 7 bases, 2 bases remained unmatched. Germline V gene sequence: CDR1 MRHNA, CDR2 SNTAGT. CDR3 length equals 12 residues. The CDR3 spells CASTGQGNEQFF. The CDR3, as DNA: TGTGCCAGCACGGGACAGGGAAATGAGCAGTTCTTC.

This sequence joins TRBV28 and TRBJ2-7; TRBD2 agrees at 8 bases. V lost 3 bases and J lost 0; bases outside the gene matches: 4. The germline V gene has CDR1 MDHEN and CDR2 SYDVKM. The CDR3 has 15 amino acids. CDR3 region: CASSFRGTSSYEQYV. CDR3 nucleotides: TGTGCCAGCAGTTTCCGCGGGACTAGCTCCTACGAGCAGTACGTC.

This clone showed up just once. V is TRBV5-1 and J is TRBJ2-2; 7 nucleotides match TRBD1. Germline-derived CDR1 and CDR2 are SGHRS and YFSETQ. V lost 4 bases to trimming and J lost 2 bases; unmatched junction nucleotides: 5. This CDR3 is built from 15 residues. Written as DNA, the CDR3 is TGCGCCAGCAGCCCTGGGACAGAAAACACCGGGGAGCTGTTTTTT. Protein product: CASSPGTENTGELFF.